This TCR beta chain was captured in a study of T cell repertoires in cytomegalovirus infection. Study details: In public TCR beta signatures, there were indications of both CMV infection and matching HLA type. Study-wide points: Cumulated frequencies of public TCR beta families served to identify carriers of CMV plus the relevant HLA.

This clonotype was counted only a few times. As yet, its antigen is unknown. Each CDR3 protein is one row after TCRdb ran MiXCR on the reads. The sample contains fewer than 200,000 distinct CDR3 sequences, more than 9% of which appear only once. In germline, CDR1 is SGHRS, CDR2 YFSETQ. CDR3 length equals 15 residues. V was pared by 0 bases and J by 0 bases, with 9 bases between. The rearrangement links TRBV5-1 to TRBJ1-1; no clear D. The clonotype originates from a human donor in good health (CMV status not recorded). Some clones in this sample may be carry-over from other donors' samples. What was sequenced was PBMCs. CDR3 protein: CASSLGWGMNTEAFF. As DNA, the CDR3 is TGCGCCAGCAGCTTGGGTTGGGGAATGAACACTGAAGCTTTCTTT.